This record concerns one T cell receptor beta chain sequence. Here immunoSEQ multiplex PCR was the method, and the copy in TCRdb shows in-frame clones only, minus some. Counted here are about 68,000 clones, 70% to 80% occurring once; the ten biggest clones make up 4.5% to 6%. Germline CDR1 and CDR2: KGHSH and LQKENI. Between the trimmed V and J ends, which lost 4 bases and 4 bases, there was a span of 16 bases. The CDR3 has 15 amino acids. PCR or immunohistochemistry showed mismatch repair deficiency in every enrolled patient. A few pembrolizumab responders had their TCRs sequenced. The data are from a study of PD-1 blockade in mismatch repair-deficient tumors.

The clonotype was recovered from an adult with mismatch repair-deficient cancer. V gene TRBV18 combines with J gene TRBJ2-5; either TRBD1 or TRBD2 may supply D (6 bases each). The sample in question was peripheral blood, obtained 2 weeks after starting pembrolizumab. The DNA for the CDR3 is TGTGCCAGCTCACGCGGAGGAGGGGGAGGAGAGACCCAGTACTTC. This gives the protein CASSRGGGGGETQYF.